The TCR beta chain under discussion was sequenced for a study of identical twins. TCRdb ran MiXCR on the 5' RACE reads and lists one entry per CDR3 protein. This table has about 470,000 distinct CDR3 sequences, less than 25% appearing once. These sequences were also reported in another study, on T cells expressing NK-cell markers.

Sequenced: CD4+ T cells sorted from blood. The receptor was isolated from a woman younger than 30 in good health.

CDR3 amino acids: CASSFPGNTQYF. CDR3 DNA: TGTGCCAGCAGCTTTCCCGGGAATACGCAGTATTTT. The chain has TRBV11-3 and TRBJ2-3; tentative D call: TRBD2 (5 bases). The germline gives CDR1 SGHNT, CDR2 YENEEA. The CDR3 is made up of 12 amino acids. The V end lost 3 bases, the J end lost 7 bases, and 8 bases lay between the germline ends.